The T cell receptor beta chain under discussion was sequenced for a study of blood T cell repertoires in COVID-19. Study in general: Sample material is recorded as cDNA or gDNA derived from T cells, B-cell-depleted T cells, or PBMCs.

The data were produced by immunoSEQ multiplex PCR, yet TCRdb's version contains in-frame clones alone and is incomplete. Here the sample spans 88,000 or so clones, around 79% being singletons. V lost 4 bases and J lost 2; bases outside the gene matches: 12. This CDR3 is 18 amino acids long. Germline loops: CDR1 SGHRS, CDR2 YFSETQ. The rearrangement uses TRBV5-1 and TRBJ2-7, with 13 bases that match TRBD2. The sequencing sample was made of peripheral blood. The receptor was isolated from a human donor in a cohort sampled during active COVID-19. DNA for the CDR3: TGCGCCAGCAGCCTGTACCGACTCGGACTAGCGGGGGCCTACGAGCAGTACTTC. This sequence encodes CASSLYRLGLAGAYEQYF.